This is a list of T cell receptor beta chains from one sample in a study of blood T cell repertoires in COVID-19. TCRdb's copy holds only in-frame clones and misses some; the assay was immunoSEQ multiplex PCR. The table shows hundreds of thousands of clones, with roughly 86% occurring only once. The sample consisted of peripheral blood. These receptors originate from a woman aged 25 to 39 with acute or convalescent COVID-19. Each CDR3 is given with its conserved first and last residue. A D gene is named only where the DNA matches it firmly. Some rows mark clone size as missing; the rest say once, few, many or name a class of expanded clone.

TRBJ2-2 | few | TRBD1 | TRBV24-1 | TGTGCCACCAGAGGGACAGCGAACACCGGGGAGCTGTTTTTT | CATRGTANTGELFF
TRBJ2-3 | NA | TRBD1 | TRBV5-1 | TGCGCCAGCAGCTTGGCAACGGACCTCCGGGACAGGGAGCCCCGAGATACGCAGTATTTT | CASSLATDLRDREPRDTQYF
TRBJ2-7 | NA | TRBD2 | TRBV7-6 | TGTGCCAGCAGCGACCTGCTAGCGGGAGGGCCCCACGAGCAGTACTTC | CASSDLLAGGPHEQYF
TRBJ2-5 | NA | TRBD2 | TRBV11-3 | TGTGCCAGCAGCCCAGGGACTAGCGGGAGAGGGGGGGAGACCCAGTACTTC | CASSPGTSGRGGETQYF
TRBJ2-3 | NA | TRBD2 | TRBV4-1 | TGCGCCAGCAGCCACGCCGGGACTAGAAGCACAGATACGCAGTATTTT | CASSHAGTRSTDTQYF
TRBJ1-5 | NA | TRBD1 | TRBV10-3 | TGTGCCATCACGTCCGGACAGGGGGGGCAGCCCCAGCATTTT | CAITSGQGGQPQHF
TRBJ2-7 | NA | TRBD1 | TRBV11-2 | TGTGCCAGCAGCGCCGGACAGGGGGAGACTTACGAGCAGTACTTC | CASSAGQGETYEQYF
TRBJ1-2 | NA | TRBD1 | TRBV19 | TGTGCCAGTAGAACTCCGGGACAGGACTTCTATGGCTACACCTTC | CASRTPGQDFYGYTF
TRBJ2-7 | NA | NA | TRBV11-3 | TGTGCCAGCGAGCAGGGGAGCAGCGAGCAGTACTTC | CASEQGSSEQYF
TRBJ2-1 | NA | NA | TRBV11-2 | TGTGCCAGCAGCTCCGCTAGGGGACATAACAATGAGCAGTTCTTC | CASSSARGHNNEQFF
TRBJ2-5 | once | NA | TRBV19 | TGTGCCAGTAGTCAAAACAGGGTCCAAGAGACCCAGTACTTC | CASSQNRVQETQYF
TRBJ1-1 | once | TRBD1 | TRBV19 | TGTGCCAGTACTATACAGGGGGTGTTCACTGAAGCTTTCTTT | CASTIQGVFTEAFF
TRBJ2-7 | NA | NA | TRBV15 | TGTGCCACCAGTCCAGGGGGACTGGTAGGCTACGAGCAGTACTTC | CATSPGGLVGYEQYF
TRBJ1-5 | NA | NA | TRBV6-2/TRBV6-3 | TGTGCCAGCAGTACGGACCAGGGTCTTGATCAGCCCCAGCATTTT | CASSTDQGLDQPQHF
TRBJ1-6 | NA | TRBD1 | TRBV6-2/TRBV6-3 | TGTGCCAGCAGTTACCGGACAGGGTGGAATTCACCCCTCCACTTT | CASSYRTGWNSPLHF
TRBJ2-7 | once | NA | TRBV19 | TGTGCCAGTAGTGTGAGAGGGCCCTACGAGCAGTACTTC | CASSVRGPYEQYF
TRBJ2-7 | NA | TRBD1 | TRBV25-1 | TGTGCCAGCAGTGGGACAGGGGGAACTTACGAGCAGTACTTC | CASSGTGGTYEQYF
TRBJ2-1 | NA | TRBD2 | TRBV11-2 | TGTGCCAGCAGCCCCCTGACTAGCTTGGGCGAGCAGTTCTTC | CASSPLTSLGEQFF
TRBJ2-7 | NA | TRBD1 | TRBV30 | TGTGCCTGGAGTTACTTTACAGGGGCCTACGAGCAGTACTTC | CAWSYFTGAYEQYF
TRBJ1-2 | NA | TRBD1 | TRBV19 | TGTGCCAGTAGTAATCTCCCGGGACAGGGAGGATATGGCTACACCTTC | CASSNLPGQGGYGYTF
TRBJ2-7 | few | TRBD1 | TRBV2 | TGTGCCAGCAGCGCACAGGGGAACTACGAGCAGTACTTC | CASSAQGNYEQYF
TRBJ1-4 | few | NA | TRBV30 | TGTGCCTGGAGTGTGGGGGGTCCGGATGAAAAACTGTTTTTT | CAWSVGGPDEKLFF
TRBJ2-3 | NA | TRBD2 | TRBV3-1/TRBV3-2 | TGTGCCAGCAGACCGAGCGGGAGGAGCACAGATACGCAGTATTTT | CASRPSGRSTDTQYF